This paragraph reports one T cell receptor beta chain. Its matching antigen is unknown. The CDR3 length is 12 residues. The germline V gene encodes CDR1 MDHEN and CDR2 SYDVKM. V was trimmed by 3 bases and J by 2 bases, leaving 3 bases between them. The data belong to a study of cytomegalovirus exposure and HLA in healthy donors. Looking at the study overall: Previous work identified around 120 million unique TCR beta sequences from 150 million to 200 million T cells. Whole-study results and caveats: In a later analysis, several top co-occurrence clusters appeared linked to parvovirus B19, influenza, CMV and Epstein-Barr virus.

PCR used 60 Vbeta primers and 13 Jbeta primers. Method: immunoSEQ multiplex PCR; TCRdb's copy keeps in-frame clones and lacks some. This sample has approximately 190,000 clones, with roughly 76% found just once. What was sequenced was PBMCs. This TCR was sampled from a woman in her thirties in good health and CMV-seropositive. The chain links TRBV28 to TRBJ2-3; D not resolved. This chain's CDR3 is CASSFYTDTQYF. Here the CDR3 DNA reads TGTGCCAGCAGTTTCTACACAGATACGCAGTATTTT.